The clone carrying this TCR beta chain was counted between two and nine times. Its antigen is still unknown. Germline assignment: CDR1 MDHEN and CDR2 SYDVKM. Deletions cut 5 bases from V and 0 bases from J, with 20 bases between. The CDR3 runs to 18 residues. The data originate from a study of shared clonotypes between healthy human individuals. Study-level points and caveats: Naive subsets typically showed greater estimated richness than memory subsets.

Sequencing was performed with immunoSEQ multiplex PCR; in TCRdb, only in-frame clones are kept and a portion is missing. The table shows more than 850,000 clones, with approximately 78% occurring only once. In the CD4+ fraction, cells were divided into CD45RA+ naive and CD45RA-negative memory subsets. The clonotype was recovered from a man aged 18 to 29 in good health. Some clones in this sample may be carry-over from other donors' samples. J is TRBJ2-4 and V is TRBV28; D assignment may be TRBD1 or TRBD2 (6 bases each). The specimen sequenced was memory CD4+ T cells from PBMCs. Subset here: CD45RA-negative fraction. In DNA form, the CDR3 reads TGTGCCAGCAGTCCAGGGCACCGTGGGGGGCTAGCCAAAAACATTCAGTACTTC. This encodes CASSPGHRGGLAKNIQYF.